The present TCR beta chain was sequenced within a study of shared clonotypes between healthy human individuals. The repertoire was sequenced with immunoSEQ multiplex PCR; TCRdb's copy has only in-frame clones and lacks some. Here the sample spans approximately 82,000 clones, about 63% being singletons. This CDR3 has 12 amino acids. CDR1 and CDR2 (germline): SQVTM, ANQGSEA. The ends were cut back, 2 bases at V and 1 base at J, with 6 bases in the middle. Specimen: memory CD8+ T cells sorted from blood. Subset reported: CD45RO+ cells pooled with CCR7-negative TemRA cells. This TCR came from a man aged 25-45 years in good health. The V and J genes are TRBV29-1 and TRBJ2-7, with no clear D. The CDR3 DNA is TGCAGCGTTGAACACACGTCCTACGAGCAGTACTTC. Amino acids: CSVEHTSYEQYF.